A single sample is the source of the 20 T cell receptor beta chains below, sequenced in a study of cytomegalovirus exposure and HLA in healthy donors (dated by TCRdb to 2016 to 2017). Preparation of the library involved the immunoSEQ multiplex PCR assay. The immuneACCESS repertoire file appears here via TCRdb, limited to in-frame rearrangements. These files lack a portion of the clones; in checked studies, under half of the deficit traces to unresolved V genes, and the cause of the others is not known. In all, the sample holds more than 55,000 clones, and roughly 89% of those were seen once. The top ten hold around 14% of the sample. Input material: PBMCs. The receptors derive from a woman in her late teens or twenties in good health and CMV-seronegative.

This clone came up once. The chain uses TRBV10-3 and TRBJ2-3; 7 bases are shared with TRBD2. Germline loops: CDR1 ENHRY, CDR2 SYGVKD. The CDR3 extends over 15 amino acids. Trimming removed 4 bases from V and 2 bases from J; junction bases left unmatched: 6. The CDR3 nucleotides read TGTGCCATCAGTGTGGGACTAACTCACACAGATACGCAGTATTTT. It codes for CAISVGLTHTDTQYF.

The chain joins TRBV5-5 to TRBJ1-1, with D unclear. Germline values: CDR1 SGHKS, CDR2 YYEKEE (reference sequence). The CDR3 extends over 13 amino acids. V dropped 2 bases and J dropped 6 bases, with 11 bases sitting between them. CDR3 sequence reads: CASSFLTGAEAFF. The CDR3 region has the DNA TGTGCCAGCAGCTTCTTAACGGGTGCTGAAGCTTTCTTT.

This clone was seen a few times. The chain carries TRBV6-5 and TRBJ2-5; TRBD2 aligns across 8 bases. The V gene end was trimmed by 6 bases and the J gene end by 5 bases; junction bases not matched to a gene: 5. CDR3 length: 13 amino acids. Germline lookup yields CDR1 MNHEY and CDR2 SVGAGI. The CDR3 coding sequence is TGTGCCAGCAGCAGGACTAGCCGGGAGACCCAGTACTTC. It translates to CASSRTSRETQYF.

This chain links TRBV4-1 with TRBJ2-7; 13 positions agree with TRBD2. V shed 1 base and J 3 bases; nucleotides not matched to a gene: 3. The CDR3 has 16 amino acids. CDR1 is MGHRA, CDR2 YSYEKL, per germline. The CDR3 reads CASSQGLAGGIYEQYF. CDR3 DNA sequence: TGCGCCAGCAGCCAAGGACTAGCGGGAGGCATCTACGAGCAGTACTTC.

The genes are TRBV4-1 and TRBJ1-2, with TRBD1 identical over 7 bases. This CDR3 region has 15 residues. CDR1 and CDR2 from the germline V gene are MGHRA and YSYEKL. Trimming removed 0 bases from V and 5 bases from J; junction bases left unmatched: 6. CDR3 bases: TGCGCCAGCAGCCAAGAGGAGGGGGCCACATATGGCTACACCTTC. Its translation is CASSQEEGATYGYTF.

This rearrangement joins TRBV9 to TRBJ2-1; TRBD2 matches 7 bases. Germline-derived CDR1 and CDR2 are SGDLS and YYNGEE. CDR3 length: 12 residues. With V trimmed by 3 bases and J by 9 bases, 3 bases remained unmatched. CDR3 bases: TGTGCCAGCAGCGGAGGGGAGGGTGAGCAGTTCTTC. Protein sequence: CASSGGEGEQFF.

The rearrangement uses TRBV30 and TRBJ1-5; 7 bases fit TRBD1. J was trimmed by 7 bases and V by 3 bases; bases with no gene match: 6. This CDR3 has 13 residues. Germline CDR1 is GTSNPN and CDR2 is SVGIG (reference sequence). The CDR3 DNA reads as TGTGCCTGGAGCACCGGGACAGCCCAGCCCCAGCATTTT. Translated, it gives CAWSTGTAQPQHF. The entire variable domain, with the rest obtained from reference TRBV30 and TRBJ1-5, is as follows: SQTIHQWPATLVQPVGSPLSLECTVEGTSNPNLYWYRQAAGRGLQLLFYSVGIGQISSEVPQNLSASRPQDRQFILSSKKLLLSDSGFYLCAWSTGTAQPQHFGDGTRLSIL.

The V gene is TRBV10-3, the J gene TRBJ1-2; D unclear. Germline V gene data show CDR1 as ENHRY and CDR2 as SYGVKD. The CDR3 runs to 16 residues. V lost 0 bases and J lost 5, with 16 bases in between. CDR3 nucleotides: TGTGCCATCAGTGAGTCGGATAAGACACTTTCTTATGGCTACACCTTC. This encodes CAISESDKTLSYGYTF.

V gene TRBV2 combines with J gene TRBJ1-4; 8 bases align to TRBD1. Trimming cost V 11 bases and J 4 bases; bases outside gene matches: 6. Looked up from germline, CDR1 is SNHLY and CDR2 is FYNNEI. The CDR3 loop spans 13 amino acids. DNA of the CDR3: TGTGCCGGACGGACAGGGTTTAATGAAAAACTGTTTTTT. Protein: CAGRTGFNEKLFF.

There are a few counts of this clone. One junction end does not reproduce the germline sequence, and a read error may be involved. The chain recombines TRBV2 with TRBJ2-7; D perhaps matches TRBD2 (6 bases). The germline gives CDR1 SNHLY, CDR2 FYNNEI. CDR3 length: 13 amino acids. The CDR3 protein is CASSLRIDGSPLF. DNA for the CDR3: TGTGCCAGCAGCCTTCGGATTGACGGGAGCCCCCTGTTC.

V is TRBV9 and J is TRBJ2-1; no clear D. The CDR3 contains 13 residues. Per germline, CDR1 SGDLS and CDR2 YYNGEE. V lost 0 bases to trimming and J lost 14 bases, with 15 bases between them. CDR3 nucleotide sequence: TGTGCCAGCAGCGTAGCTCCCCTGAGCCAGGAGTTCTTC. It codes for CASSVAPLSQEFF.

The V and J genes are TRBV5-4 and TRBJ1-2; TRBD1 matches 9 bases. V shed 4 bases, J shed 0 bases, and the junction held 7 bases outside the gene matches. Germline V gives CDR1 SGHNT, CDR2 YYREEE (reference sequence). There are 16 residues in the CDR3. The CDR3 region has the DNA TGTGCCAGCAGCCTGGACAGGGGCCCTTCTAACTATGGCTACACCTTC. Amino acid sequence: CASSLDRGPSNYGYTF.

The chain links TRBV19 to TRBJ1-1, with D possibly TRBD1 on 6 matching bases. CDR1 is LNHDA and CDR2 is SQIVND in the germline V gene (reference sequence). The ends were cut back, 2 bases at V and 4 bases at J, with 11 bases in the middle. The CDR3 sequence is 14 residues long. The CDR3 sequence is CASSIQGSGTEAFF. CDR3 in DNA: TGTGCCAGTAGTATACAGGGGTCAGGCACTGAAGCTTTCTTT.

This chain links TRBV7-6 with TRBJ2-5; tentatively, D is TRBD2 (7 bases). Trimming stripped 2 bases from V and 6 bases from J, with 13 bases between. Germline-derived CDR1 and CDR2 are SGHVS and FNYEAQ. The CDR3 contains 14 residues. In nucleotides, the CDR3 is TGTGCCAGCAGCTTAAGAGAGGGGGGGAAGACCCAGTACTTC. Its protein is CASSLREGGKTQYF.

This chain links TRBV10-1 with TRBJ2-3; no firm D call. Trimming removed 0 bases from V and 1 base from J, with 2 bases in between. The CDR3 has 13 amino acids. Germline V gene lookup returns CDR1 WNHNN and CDR2 SYGVQD (reference sequence). Written as DNA, the CDR3 is TGCGCCAGCAGTGAGTCCGGCACAGATACGCAGTATTTT. This codes for CASSESGTDTQYF.

V usage is TRBV18 and J usage is TRBJ2-2; D is uncertain. Germline V gene sequence: CDR1 KGHSH, CDR2 LQKENI. V lost 3 bases to trimming and J lost 8 bases, with 16 bases between them. CDR3 length: 15 residues. CDR3 residues: CASSPPRKAVGELFF. The CDR3 bases are TGTGCCAGCTCACCGCCGAGGAAGGCTGTGGGGGAGCTGTTTTTT.

The chain recombines TRBV4-1 with TRBJ1-6; D remains ambiguous. The CDR3 totals 15 residues. Germline CDR1 is MGHRA and CDR2 is YSYEKL. Trimming cost V 2 bases and J 0 bases, with 5 bases left between them. CDR3 sequence (DNA): TGCGCCAGCAGCCAATACAGCTCCTATAATTCACCCCTCCACTTT. Residues: CASSQYSSYNSPLHF.

This chain joins TRBV5-6 and TRBJ1-2; 10 bases agree with TRBD1. This CDR3 region has 15 residues. The germline V gene encodes CDR1 SGHDT and CDR2 YYEEEE. The V and J ends lost 3 bases and 1 base, in that order; junction bases with no gene match: 3. As DNA, the CDR3 is TGTGCCAGCAGCTGGGGGACAGGGGTTAACTATGGCTACACCTTC. Protein product: CASSWGTGVNYGYTF.

Only one count was recorded for this clone. The chain is built from TRBV9 and TRBJ2-2, with 14 positions matching TRBD2. The CDR3 is made up of 16 amino acids. V was pared by 2 bases and J by 6 bases, with 3 bases of the junction left unmatched. CDR1 and CDR2 (germline): SGDLS, YYNGEE. The CDR3 DNA is TGTGCCAGCAGCGTGGGACTAGCGGGAGACCCCGGGGAGCTGTTTTTT. Translation gives CASSVGLAGDPGELFF.

This clone was detected once. This chain joins TRBV28 and TRBJ2-1; TRBD2 matches at 11 bases. CDR1 is MDHEN, CDR2 SYDVKM, per germline. CDR3 size: 15 residues. V shed 5 bases and J 3 bases; nucleotides not matched to a gene: 3. CDR3 in DNA: TGTGCCAGCAGTCCGACTAGCGGGATCTACAATGAGCAGTTCTTC. Its protein is CASSPTSGIYNEQFF.